The next 22 T cell receptor beta chains were all read from a single sample in a study of blood T cell repertoires in COVID-19. The method was immunoSEQ multiplex PCR; TCRdb's version includes in-frame clones alone and lacks a portion of them. The table has about 410,000 clones, about nine tenths seen once. Sequencing was done on a sample of PBMCs or T cells enriched from blood (not recorded which). These receptor sequences come from a woman in her twenties or thirties who had recovered from COVID-19.

The V gene is TRBV2, the J gene TRBJ2-1; 10 bases fit TRBD2. CDR3 length equals 15 residues. Germline V gene data show CDR1 as SNHLY and CDR2 as FYNNEI. Losses at the gene ends were 4 bases for V and 8 bases for J; bases not matched to a gene: 8. Here the CDR3 DNA reads TGTGCCAGCAGTGGCGGTAGCGGGGGGACGGATGAGCAGTTCTTC. Its protein is CASSGGSGGTDEQFF.

The CDR3 sequence: CASSPQGDSPLHF. The CDR3 DNA reads as TGTGCCAGCAGCCCCCAGGGGGATTCACCCCTCCACTTT. The V call is TRBV7-9, the J call TRBJ1-6; 7 nucleotides match TRBD1. There are 13 residues in the CDR3. V trimming: 5 bases; J trimming: 8 bases; junction bases outside the gene matches: 3. The V gene's germline CDR1 is SEHNR and CDR2 FQNEAQ (reference sequence).

This chain uses TRBV3-1 (or the pseudogene TRBV3-2) with TRBJ1-5, with TRBD1 matching over 8 bases. The CDR3 extends over 18 amino acids. Unmatched junction bases numbered 9, after V lost 2 bases and J lost 0 bases. CDR1 is LGHDT and CDR2 is YNNKEL in the germline V gene (reference sequence). CDR3 loop: CASSQPRDRPYSNQPQHF. The CDR3 DNA follows: TGTGCCAGCAGCCAACCTCGGGACAGGCCTTATAGCAATCAGCCCCAGCATTTT.

The chain couples TRBV30 to TRBJ1-4; D uncertain. Germline V gene data show CDR1 as GTSNPN and CDR2 as SVGIG (reference sequence). V was clipped by 3 bases and J by 2 bases, with 10 bases between them. This CDR3 has 14 residues. DNA of the CDR3: TGTGCCTGGAGAGCGGGAATCACTAATGAAAAACTGTTTTTT. This gives the protein CAWRAGITNEKLFF. Full variable domain (outside the CDR3, taken from reference TRBV30 and TRBJ1-4): SQTIHQWPATLVQPVGSPLSLECTVEGTSNPNLYWYRQAAGRGLQLLFYSVGIGQISSEVPQNLSASRPQDRQFILSSKKLLLSDSGFYLCAWRAGITNEKLFFGSGTQLSVL.

The chain has TRBV25-1 and TRBJ2-1; possible D gene TRBD2, 6 bases. The CDR3 length is 14 residues. CDR1 is MGHDK, CDR2 SYGVNS, per germline. With 7 bases removed from V and 4 bases from J, the gap between germline ends came to 14 bases. CDR3 DNA sequence: TGTGCCAGCACTGACGGGGGAGTTTACAATGAGCAGTTCTTC. This gives the protein CASTDGGVYNEQFF.

This sequence joins TRBV5-4 and TRBJ1-5; 7 bases match TRBD1. This CDR3 comprises 16 residues. J was trimmed by 3 bases and V by 1 base; bases with no gene match: 7. Germline V gene data show CDR1 as SGHNT and CDR2 as YYREEE (reference sequence). The CDR3 DNA follows: TGTGCCAGCAGCTTGTCCTTGGGACAGCACAATCAGCCCCAGCATTTT. Translated, it gives CASSLSLGQHNQPQHF.

This clone came up a few times. CDR3 loop: CASSPGTGGYEQYF. CDR3 in DNA: TGCGCCAGCAGTCCTGGGACAGGGGGCTACGAGCAGTACTTC. The chain combines TRBV10-1 with TRBJ2-7; the match to TRBD1 covers 11 bases. Germline values: CDR1 WNHNN, CDR2 SYGVQD (reference sequence). Losses at the gene ends were 5 bases for V and 3 bases for J; bases not matched to a gene: 3. This CDR3 region has 14 residues.

Comments on this clone: Other DNA sequences in the same sample also yield this CDR3. This chain links TRBV4-1 with TRBJ1-1, with TRBD1 as a possible D gene (5 bases). CDR3 length: 14 amino acids. Germline V gives CDR1 MGHRA, CDR2 YSYEKL. V was cut by 3 bases and J by 4 bases, with 12 bases left in between. CDR3 coding DNA: TGCGCCAGCAGCCATTCCCAGGGATTCACTGAAGCTTTCTTT. This sequence encodes CASSHSQGFTEAFF.

The chain has TRBV18 and TRBJ2-7; D may be TRBD2 (6 bases). The germline V gene encodes CDR1 KGHSH and CDR2 LQKENI. This CDR3 comprises 14 residues. V lost 3 bases and J lost 3, with 12 bases in between. CDR3 nucleotide sequence: TGTGCCAGCTCACCGCGGGATCTTCGCTACGAGCAGTACTTC. It yields the protein CASSPRDLRYEQYF.

The chain uses TRBV18 and TRBJ1-1; 7 bases match TRBD1. The CDR3 runs to 14 residues. J was trimmed by 11 bases and V by 5 bases; bases with no gene match: 14. Per the germline V gene, CDR1 is KGHSH and CDR2 is LQKENI. CDR3 DNA: TGTGCCAGCTCAAAAACCCGGGACAGCAGGATCGCTTTCTTT. It encodes CASSKTRDSRIAFF.

This clone was recorded a few times. The CDR3 reads CASSSQGGNTIYF. The CDR3 DNA reads as TGTGCCAGTAGTTCACAGGGGGGAAACACCATATATTTT. V is TRBV19 and J is TRBJ1-3; 7 positions agree with TRBD1. Germline CDR1 and CDR2: LNHDA and SQIVND (reference sequence). The trim removed 5 bases at V and 4 bases at J, leaving 2 bases unmatched. This CDR3 has 13 residues.

The chain is built from TRBV7-9 and TRBJ1-2; possibly TRBD1 for D (5 bases). The germline CDR1 and CDR2 sequences are SEHNR and FQNEAQ (reference sequence). This CDR3 comprises 15 residues. Between the trimmed V and J ends, which lost 5 bases and 8 bases, there was a span of 21 bases. CDR3 protein: CASSHIDREWRGYTF. The CDR3, as DNA: TGTGCCAGCAGCCATATCGACAGAGAATGGCGGGGCTACACCTTC.

The chain couples TRBV5-4 to TRBJ2-2, with 16 bases that match TRBD2. The CDR3 has 16 amino acids. The germline CDR1 and CDR2 sequences are SGHNT and YYREEE (reference sequence). J lost 6 bases, V lost 3 bases, and 2 bases had no gene match. The CDR3 DNA follows: TGTGCCAGCAGCTCTGGGACTAGCGGGAGGGCCGGGGAGCTGTTTTTT. Translation gives CASSSGTSGRAGELFF.

The rearrangement joins TRBV30 to TRBJ2-5, with no clear D. Trimming pared 3 bases from V and 1 base from J, leaving 15 bases between. The CDR3 has 15 amino acids. The germline CDR1 and CDR2 sequences are GTSNPN and SVGIG (reference sequence). The CDR3 region is CAWSFLRNSQETQYF. For the CDR3, the DNA is TGTGCCTGGAGCTTTCTCAGGAACTCCCAAGAGACCCAGTACTTC.

The chain is built from TRBV15 and TRBJ2-7; possibly TRBD2 for D (7 bases). Trimming took 0 bases from V and 0 from J, leaving 18 bases between them. Germline V lookup: CDR1 LNHNV, CDR2 YYDKDF (reference sequence). The CDR3 has 18 amino acids. This chain's CDR3 is CATSREKSRGGSSYEQYF. The CDR3 DNA reads as TGTGCCACCAGCAGAGAAAAAAGTAGGGGGGGGAGCTCCTACGAGCAGTACTTC.

This clone has only one observation. The chain is built from TRBV3-1 (or the pseudogene TRBV3-2) and TRBJ1-3, with D unresolved. V was clipped by 2 bases and J by 8 bases, with 7 bases between them. The CDR3 contains 12 residues. Germline V gene data show CDR1 as LGHDT and CDR2 as YNNKEL (reference sequence). For the CDR3, the DNA is TGTGCCAGCAGCCAAAGCTCTGACACCATATATTTT. Translated: CASSQSSDTIYF.

This chain links TRBV11-2 with TRBJ2-7; 10 nucleotides align to TRBD2. V lost 0 bases and J lost 6; bases outside the gene matches: 11. The CDR3 is made up of 17 amino acids. Germline assignment: CDR1 SGHAT and CDR2 FQNNGV. The CDR3 loop is CASSLDHLAGAVGEQYF. CDR3 nucleotide sequence: TGTGCCAGCAGCTTAGATCACCTAGCGGGAGCTGTGGGCGAGCAGTACTTC.

This chain connects TRBV5-4 to TRBJ1-1; no definite D call. The CDR3 is 15 amino acids. Germline V gene lookup returns CDR1 SGHNT and CDR2 YYREEE (reference sequence). Trimming took 4 bases from V and 3 from J, leaving 16 bases between them. CDR3 in amino acids: CASSRNARGDTEAFF. The CDR3 DNA reads as TGTGCCAGCAGCCGTAATGCACGGGGTGACACTGAAGCTTTCTTT. Drawing the rest from reference TRBV5-4 and TRBJ1-1, the complete variable domain is ETGVTQSPTHLIKTRGQQVTLRCSSQSGHNTVSWYQQALGQGPQFIFQYYREEENGRGNFPPRFSGLQFPNYSSELNVNALELDDSALYLCASSRNARGDTEAFFGQGTRLTVV.

The V and J genes are TRBV5-4 and TRBJ2-7, with D uncertain. Trimming pared 9 bases from V and 4 bases from J, leaving 17 bases between. The CDR3 covers 13 residues. Germline loops: CDR1 SGHNT, CDR2 YYREEE (reference sequence). The CDR3 loop reads CATRPGYTYEQYF. In DNA form, the CDR3 reads TGTGCCACCCGACCGGGTTATACGTACGAGCAGTACTTC.

The chain has TRBV30 and TRBJ1-2; 7 nucleotides match TRBD1. Germline CDR1 and CDR2: GTSNPN and SVGIG (reference sequence). Germline trimming cut 3 bases from V and 0 bases from J; bases unmatched to any gene: 7. CDR3 length: 15 residues. The CDR3 DNA follows: TGTGCCTGGAGCCTACAGGGGTTGCCTAACTATGGCTACACCTTC. Translated, it gives CAWSLQGLPNYGYTF. Together with reference TRBV30 and TRBJ1-2, the CDR3 gives the full variable domain: SQTIHQWPATLVQPVGSPLSLECTVEGTSNPNLYWYRQAAGRGLQLLFYSVGIGQISSEVPQNLSASRPQDRQFILSSKKLLLSDSGFYLCAWSLQGLPNYGYTFGSGTRLTVV.

The chain employs TRBV7-9 and TRBJ2-7; D possibly corresponds to TRBD1 (6 bases). The CDR3 contains 14 residues. Germline CDR1 reads SEHNR; CDR2 reads FQNEAQ (reference sequence). Trimming left V 5 bases short and J 11 bases short, with 22 bases between. Here the CDR3 DNA reads TGTGCCAGCAGCCCCCCCTCACAGGGTCTAGTGAAGTACTTC. Protein: CASSPPSQGLVKYF.

V usage is TRBV28 and J usage is TRBJ1-1; D might be TRBD1 (6 bases). Germline V lookup: CDR1 MDHEN, CDR2 SYDVKM. V lost 3 bases and J lost 9, with 8 bases in between. There are 11 residues in the CDR3. This chain's CDR3 is CASSLGQKAFF. CDR3 DNA: TGTGCCAGCAGTTTGGGACAAAAAGCTTTCTTT.